This T cell receptor beta chain was captured by sequencing in a study of regulatory T cells in long-lasting Graves disease. TCR beta libraries were built with iRepertoire HTBI primers and Arm-PCR of CDR3 regions. TCRdb independently ran MiXCR on the multiplex PCR reads; one entry per CDR3 protein. The repertoire consists of 400,000 to 450,000 distinct CDR3 sequences, with roughly 15% occurring once and the leading ten covering approximately 11%. Time point in this sample: newly diagnosed GD, antithyroid drugs for less than 3 months. The TCR library used RNA extracted from PBMCs. This CDR3 is 12 amino acids long. V dropped 0 bases and J dropped 6 bases, with 6 bases sitting between them. Germline V gene data show CDR1 as MNHNS and CDR2 as SASEGT. The sample holds many counts of this clonotype. This same sample was also taken into another study, of T cells in Graves' hyperthyroidism and ophthalmopathy. This second report adds: Most thyroid clonotypes with frequency above 0.001 were detected in blood.

The gene calls are TRBV6-1 and TRBJ2-7, with D perhaps matching TRBD1 or TRBD2 (5 bases each). This TCR came from a woman in her 30s with Graves disease. The sequences come from peripheral blood mononuclear cells (PBMCs), collected at new diagnosis, from a patient treated with antithyroid drugs. For the CDR3, the DNA is TGTGCCAGCAGTGAAGCGAGGGGCGAGCAGTACTTC. It encodes CASSEARGEQYF.